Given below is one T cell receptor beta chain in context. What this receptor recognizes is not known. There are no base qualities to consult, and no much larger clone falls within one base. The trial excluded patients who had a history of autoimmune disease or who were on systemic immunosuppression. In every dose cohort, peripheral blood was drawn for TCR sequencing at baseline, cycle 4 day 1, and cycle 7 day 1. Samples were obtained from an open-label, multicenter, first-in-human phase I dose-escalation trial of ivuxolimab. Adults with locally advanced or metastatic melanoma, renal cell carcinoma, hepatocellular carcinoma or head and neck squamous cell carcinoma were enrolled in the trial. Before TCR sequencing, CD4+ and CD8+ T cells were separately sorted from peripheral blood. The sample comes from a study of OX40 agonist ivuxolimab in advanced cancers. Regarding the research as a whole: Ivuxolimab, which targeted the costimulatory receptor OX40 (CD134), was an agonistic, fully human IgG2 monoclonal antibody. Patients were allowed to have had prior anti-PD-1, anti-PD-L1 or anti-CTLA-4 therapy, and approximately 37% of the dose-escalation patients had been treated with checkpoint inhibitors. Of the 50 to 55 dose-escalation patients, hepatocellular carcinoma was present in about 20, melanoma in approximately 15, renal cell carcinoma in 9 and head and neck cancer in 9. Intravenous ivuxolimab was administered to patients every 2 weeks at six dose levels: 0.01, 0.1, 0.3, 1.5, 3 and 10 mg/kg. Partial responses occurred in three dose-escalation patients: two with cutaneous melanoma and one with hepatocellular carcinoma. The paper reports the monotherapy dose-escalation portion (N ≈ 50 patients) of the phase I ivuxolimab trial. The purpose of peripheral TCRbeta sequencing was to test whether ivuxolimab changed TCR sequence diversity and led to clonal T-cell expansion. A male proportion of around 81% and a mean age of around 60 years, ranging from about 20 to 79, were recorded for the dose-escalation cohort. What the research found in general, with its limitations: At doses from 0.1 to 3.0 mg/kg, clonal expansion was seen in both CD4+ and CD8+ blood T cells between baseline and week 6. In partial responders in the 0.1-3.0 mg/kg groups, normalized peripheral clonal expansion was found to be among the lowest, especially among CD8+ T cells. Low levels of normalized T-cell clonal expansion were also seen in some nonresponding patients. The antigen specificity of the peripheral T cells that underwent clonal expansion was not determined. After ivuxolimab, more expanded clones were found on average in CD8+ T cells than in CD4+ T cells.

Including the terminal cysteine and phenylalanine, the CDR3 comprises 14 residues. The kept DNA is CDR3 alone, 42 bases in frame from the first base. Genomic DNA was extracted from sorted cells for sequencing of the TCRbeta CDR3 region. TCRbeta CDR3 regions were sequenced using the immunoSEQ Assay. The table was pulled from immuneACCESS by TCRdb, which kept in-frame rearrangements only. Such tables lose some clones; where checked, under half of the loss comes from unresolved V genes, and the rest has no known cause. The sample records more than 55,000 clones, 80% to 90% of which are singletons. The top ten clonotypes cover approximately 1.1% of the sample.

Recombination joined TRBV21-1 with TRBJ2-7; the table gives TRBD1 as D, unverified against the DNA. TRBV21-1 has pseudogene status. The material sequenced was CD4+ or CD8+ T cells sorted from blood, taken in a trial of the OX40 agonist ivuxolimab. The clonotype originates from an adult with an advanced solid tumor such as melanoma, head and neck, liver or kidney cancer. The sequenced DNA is TGTGCCAGCAGCTCCCGGGACAATCTCTACGAGCAGTACTTC. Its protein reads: CASSSRDNLYEQYF.